One sample yielded the 3 T cell receptor beta chains listed below, sequenced in a study of CD8+ T cells in alopecia areata. Reverse transcribed after extraction, RNA yielded cDNA as the sequencing template. Sequencing was performed with immunoSEQ multiplex PCR; in TCRdb, only in-frame clones are kept and a portion is missing. The data contain about 110,000 clones, 56% of them seen just once; the ten biggest clones take up about 3.3%. Stated treatment: oral pan-JAK inhibitor, 5-10 mg twice daily. This specimen consisted of CD4+ T cells sorted from blood, obtained at week 24, from a patient treated with tofacitinib. Every receptor here comes from a human donor with alopecia areata.

The J gene is TRBJ2-1, the V gene TRBV11-2; D possibly corresponds to TRBD1 (6 bases). CDR1 and CDR2 from the germline V gene are SGHAT and FQNNGV. The CDR3 totals 13 residues. V lost 1 base and J 9 bases, leaving 10 bases between the germline ends. CDR3 loop: CASSLGVRGEQFF. The CDR3 bases are TGTGCCAGCAGCTTAGGTGTCAGGGGTGAGCAGTTCTTC.

Only a few counts were recorded for this clone. The V gene is TRBV2, the J gene TRBJ2-3, with D unclear. Germline V gene sequence: CDR1 SNHLY, CDR2 FYNNEI. This CDR3 spans 15 amino acids. The V gene lost 5 bases and the J gene lost 2 bases, with 14 bases spanning the gap. The CDR3 here is CASSSSRSHTDTQYF. As DNA, the CDR3 is TGTGCCAGCAGTTCGAGCCGAAGCCACACAGATACGCAGTATTTT.

This clone was seen a handful of times. The V and J genes are TRBV6-5 and TRBJ1-5, with D possibly matching TRBD1 (5 bases). Germline V gene lookup returns CDR1 MNHEY and CDR2 SVGAGI. V was trimmed by 10 bases and J by 0 bases, leaving 10 bases between them. CDR3 length: 13 residues. The CDR3: CATRAYSNQPQHF. CDR3 sequence (DNA): TGTGCCACCAGGGCATATAGCAATCAGCCCCAGCATTTT.